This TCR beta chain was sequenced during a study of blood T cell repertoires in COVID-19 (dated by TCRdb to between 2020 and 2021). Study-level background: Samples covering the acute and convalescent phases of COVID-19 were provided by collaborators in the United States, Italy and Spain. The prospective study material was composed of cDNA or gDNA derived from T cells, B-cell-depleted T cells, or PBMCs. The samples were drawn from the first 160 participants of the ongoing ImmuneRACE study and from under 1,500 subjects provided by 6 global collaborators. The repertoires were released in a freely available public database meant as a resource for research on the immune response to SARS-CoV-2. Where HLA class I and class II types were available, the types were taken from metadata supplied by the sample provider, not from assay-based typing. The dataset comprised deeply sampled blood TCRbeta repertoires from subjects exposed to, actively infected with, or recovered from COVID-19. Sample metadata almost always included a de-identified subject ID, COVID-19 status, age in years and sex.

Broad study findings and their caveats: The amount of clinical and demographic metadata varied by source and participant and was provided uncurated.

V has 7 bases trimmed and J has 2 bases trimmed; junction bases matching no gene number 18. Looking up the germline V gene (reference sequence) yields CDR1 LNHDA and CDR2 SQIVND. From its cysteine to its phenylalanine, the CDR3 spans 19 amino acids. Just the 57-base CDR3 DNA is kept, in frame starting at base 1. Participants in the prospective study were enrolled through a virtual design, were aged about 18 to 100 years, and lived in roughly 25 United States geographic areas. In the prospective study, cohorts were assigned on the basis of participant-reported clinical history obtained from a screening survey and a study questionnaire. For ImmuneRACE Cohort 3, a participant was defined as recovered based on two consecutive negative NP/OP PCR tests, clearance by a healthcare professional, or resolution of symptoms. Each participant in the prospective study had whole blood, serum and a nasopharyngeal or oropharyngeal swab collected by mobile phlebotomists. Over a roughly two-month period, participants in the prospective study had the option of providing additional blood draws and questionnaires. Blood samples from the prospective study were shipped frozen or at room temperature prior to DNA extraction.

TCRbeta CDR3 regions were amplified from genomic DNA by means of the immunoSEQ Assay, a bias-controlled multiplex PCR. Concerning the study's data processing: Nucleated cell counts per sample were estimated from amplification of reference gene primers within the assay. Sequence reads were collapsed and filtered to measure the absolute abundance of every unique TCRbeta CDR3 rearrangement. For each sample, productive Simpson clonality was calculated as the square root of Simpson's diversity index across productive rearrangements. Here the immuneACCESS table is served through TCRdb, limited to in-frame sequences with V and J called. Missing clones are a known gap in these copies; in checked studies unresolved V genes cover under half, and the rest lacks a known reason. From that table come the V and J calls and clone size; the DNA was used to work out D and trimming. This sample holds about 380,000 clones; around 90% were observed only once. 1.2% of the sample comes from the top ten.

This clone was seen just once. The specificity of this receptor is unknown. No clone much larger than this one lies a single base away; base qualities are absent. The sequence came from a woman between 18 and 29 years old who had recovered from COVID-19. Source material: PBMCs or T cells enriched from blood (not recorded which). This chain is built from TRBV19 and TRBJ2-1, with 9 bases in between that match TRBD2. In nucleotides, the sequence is TGTGCCAGTACCCTGGGTAGGAGCGGGGGGCAGGGCACCTACAATGAGCAGTTCTTC. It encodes CASTLGRSGGQGTYNEQFF.